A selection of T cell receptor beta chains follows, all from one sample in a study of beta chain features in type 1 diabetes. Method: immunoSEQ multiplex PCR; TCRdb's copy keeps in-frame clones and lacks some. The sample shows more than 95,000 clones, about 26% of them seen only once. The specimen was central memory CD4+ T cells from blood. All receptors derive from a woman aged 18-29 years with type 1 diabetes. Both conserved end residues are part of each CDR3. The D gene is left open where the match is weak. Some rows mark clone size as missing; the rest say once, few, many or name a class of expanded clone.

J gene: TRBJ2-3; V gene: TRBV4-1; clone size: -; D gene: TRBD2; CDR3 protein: CASSQGVASGRADTQYF; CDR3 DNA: TGCGCCAGCAGCCAAGGGGTAGCTAGCGGGAGGGCGGATACGCAGTATTTT
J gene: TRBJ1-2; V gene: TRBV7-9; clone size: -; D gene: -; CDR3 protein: CASSPREAGYGYTF; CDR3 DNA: TGTGCCAGCAGCCCCAGGGAGGCGGGCTATGGCTACACCTTC
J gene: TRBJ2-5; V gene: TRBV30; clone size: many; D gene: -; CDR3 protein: CAWSVTGNRETQYF; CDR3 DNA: TGTGCCTGGAGTGTAACAGGGAATCGAGAGACCCAGTACTTC
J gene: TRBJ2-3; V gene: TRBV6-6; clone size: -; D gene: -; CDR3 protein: CALGGADTDTQYF; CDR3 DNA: TGTGCCCTGGGCGGGGCCGACACAGATACGCAGTATTTT
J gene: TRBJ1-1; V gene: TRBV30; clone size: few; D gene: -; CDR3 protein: CAWRPYRWGETEAFF; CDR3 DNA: TGTGCCTGGAGGCCATACCGGTGGGGGGAGACTGAAGCTTTCTTT
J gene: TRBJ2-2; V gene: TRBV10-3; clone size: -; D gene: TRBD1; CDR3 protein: CAISEGTGGTGELFF; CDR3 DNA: TGTGCCATCAGTGAAGGGACAGGCGGGACCGGGGAGCTGTTTTTT
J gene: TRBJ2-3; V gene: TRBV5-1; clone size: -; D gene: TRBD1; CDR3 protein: CASSSDRVGADTQYF; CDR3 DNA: TGCGCCAGCAGCTCGGACAGGGTTGGGGCAGATACGCAGTATTTT
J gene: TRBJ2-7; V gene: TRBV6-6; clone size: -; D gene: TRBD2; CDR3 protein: CASISSGSSYEQYF; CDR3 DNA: TGTGCCAGCATTTCTAGCGGGAGTTCGTACGAGCAGTACTTC
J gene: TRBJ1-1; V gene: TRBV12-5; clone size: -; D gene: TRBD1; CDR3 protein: CASDSGQGIGIEAFF; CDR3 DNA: TGTGCTAGTGACTCCGGACAGGGTATCGGGATCGAAGCTTTCTTT
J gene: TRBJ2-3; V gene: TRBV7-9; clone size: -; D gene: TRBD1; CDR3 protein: CASSRQGASTDTQYF; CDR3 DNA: TGTGCCAGCAGTCGACAGGGGGCGAGCACAGATACGCAGTATTTT
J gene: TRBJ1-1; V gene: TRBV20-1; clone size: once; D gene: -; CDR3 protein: CSARAAAVAFF; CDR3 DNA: TGCAGTGCTAGGGCGGCGGCAGTGGCTTTCTTT
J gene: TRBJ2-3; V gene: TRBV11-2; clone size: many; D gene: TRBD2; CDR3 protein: CASSSRAGGTDTQYF; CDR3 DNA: TGTGCCAGCAGCTCCCGGGCGGGAGGTACAGATACGCAGTATTTT
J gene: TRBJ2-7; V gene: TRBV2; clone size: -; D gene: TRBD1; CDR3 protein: CASSQQGSEQYF; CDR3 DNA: TGTGCCAGCAGTCAACAGGGGTCCGAGCAGTACTTC
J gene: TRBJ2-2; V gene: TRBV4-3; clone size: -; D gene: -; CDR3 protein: CASSQVGLAALNTGELFF; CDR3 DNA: TGCGCCAGCAGCCAAGTCGGTTTAGCGGCACTGAACACCGGGGAGCTGTTTTTT
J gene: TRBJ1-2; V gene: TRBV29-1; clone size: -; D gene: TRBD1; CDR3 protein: CSVFRGNGYTF; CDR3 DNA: TGCAGCGTTTTCAGGGGGAATGGCTACACCTTC
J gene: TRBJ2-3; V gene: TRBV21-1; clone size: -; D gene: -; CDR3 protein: CATLLAVTDTQYF; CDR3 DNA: TGTGCCACCCTGTTAGCGGTCACAGATACGCAGTATTTT
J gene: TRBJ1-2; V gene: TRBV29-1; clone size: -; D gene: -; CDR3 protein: CSVEKGLGYTF; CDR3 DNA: TGCAGCGTTGAGAAGGGGCTTGGCTACACCTTC
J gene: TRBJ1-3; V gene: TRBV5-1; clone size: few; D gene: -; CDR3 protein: CASNGDSGNTIYF; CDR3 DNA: TGCGCCAGCAACGGGGACTCTGGAAACACCATATATTTT
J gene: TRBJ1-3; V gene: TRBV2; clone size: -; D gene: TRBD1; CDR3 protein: CASSAELGQGSGNTIYF; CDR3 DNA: TGTGCCAGCAGCGCCGAGTTGGGACAGGGATCTGGAAACACCATATATTTT
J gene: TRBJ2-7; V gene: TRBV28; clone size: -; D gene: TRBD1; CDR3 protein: CASSLGTGPQYF; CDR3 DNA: TGTGCCAGCTCCCTAGGGACAGGGCCGCAGTACTTC
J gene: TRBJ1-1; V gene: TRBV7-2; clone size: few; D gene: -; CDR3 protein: CASSPLRSLTEAFF; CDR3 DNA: TGTGCCAGCAGCCCGCTGAGGTCGCTCACTGAAGCTTTCTTT
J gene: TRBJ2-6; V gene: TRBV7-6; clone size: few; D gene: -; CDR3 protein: CASSQTGTGANVLTF; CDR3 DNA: TGTGCCAGCAGCCAAACAGGGACTGGGGCCAACGTCCTGACTTTC
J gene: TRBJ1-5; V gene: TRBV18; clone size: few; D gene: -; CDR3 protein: CASSQGLDQPQHF; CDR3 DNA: TGTGCCAGCTCCCAGGGACTAGATCAGCCCCAGCATTTT
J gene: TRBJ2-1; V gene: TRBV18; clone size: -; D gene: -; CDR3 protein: CASSPQGRLHEQFF; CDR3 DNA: TGTGCCAGCTCACCACAAGGCAGGTTGCATGAGCAGTTCTTC
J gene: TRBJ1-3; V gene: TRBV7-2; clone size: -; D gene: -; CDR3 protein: CASSAYNSGNTIYF; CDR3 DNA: TGTGCCAGCAGCGCATACAACTCTGGAAACACCATATATTTT
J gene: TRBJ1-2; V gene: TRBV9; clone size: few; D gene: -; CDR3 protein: CASSVEEGVHYGYTF; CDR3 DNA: TGTGCCAGCAGCGTAGAGGAGGGCGTTCACTATGGCTACACCTTC
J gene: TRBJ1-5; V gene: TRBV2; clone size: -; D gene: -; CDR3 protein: CASSERGQPQHF; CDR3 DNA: TGTGCCAGCAGTGAACGCGGTCAGCCCCAGCATTTT
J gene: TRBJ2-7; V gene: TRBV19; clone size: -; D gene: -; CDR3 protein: CASSPWTGSYEQYF; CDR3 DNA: TGTGCCAGTAGTCCTTGGACGGGATCCTACGAGCAGTACTTC
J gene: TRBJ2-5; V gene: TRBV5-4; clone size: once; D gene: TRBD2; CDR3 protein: CASSLVTSGNMETQYF; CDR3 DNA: TGTGCCAGCAGCTTGGTGACTAGCGGTAATATGGAGACCCAGTACTTC
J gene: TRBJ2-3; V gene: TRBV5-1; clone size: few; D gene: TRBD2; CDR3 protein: CASSLSGRGGHVGTTDTQYF; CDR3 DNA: TGCGCCAGCAGCTTGAGCGGGAGGGGGGGCCATGTCGGCACCACAGATACGCAGTATTTT
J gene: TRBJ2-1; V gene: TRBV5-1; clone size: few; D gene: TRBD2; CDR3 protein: CASSSSLQGLAGVGNNEQFF; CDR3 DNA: TGCGCCAGCAGCTCCAGCCTCCAAGGACTAGCGGGAGTAGGGAACAATGAGCAGTTCTTC
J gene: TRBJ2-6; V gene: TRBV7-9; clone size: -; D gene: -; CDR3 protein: CASSLRSRSGANVLTF; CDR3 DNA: TGTGCCAGCAGCTTAAGGAGTCGCTCTGGGGCCAACGTCCTGACTTTC
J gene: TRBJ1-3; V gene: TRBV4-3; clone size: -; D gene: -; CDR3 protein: CASSQDLTYSGNTIYF; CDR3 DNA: TGCGCCAGCAGCCAAGATCTGACTTATTCTGGAAACACCATATATTTT
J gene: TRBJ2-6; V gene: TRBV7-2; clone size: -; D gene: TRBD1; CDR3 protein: CASSLQRQGAGANVLTF; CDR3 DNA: TGTGCCAGCAGCTTGCAGAGACAGGGGGCCGGGGCCAACGTCCTGACTTTC
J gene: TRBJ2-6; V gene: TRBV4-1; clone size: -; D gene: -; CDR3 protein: CASSQAIYGANVLTF; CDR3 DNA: TGCGCCAGCAGCCAAGCCATCTATGGGGCCAACGTCCTGACTTTC
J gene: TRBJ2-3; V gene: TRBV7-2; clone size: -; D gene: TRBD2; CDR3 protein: CASSLAPLAGTDTQYF; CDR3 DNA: TGTGCCAGCAGCTTAGCCCCACTAGCGGGCACAGATACGCAGTATTTT
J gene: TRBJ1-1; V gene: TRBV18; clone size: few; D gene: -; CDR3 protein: CASSRDQNTEAFF; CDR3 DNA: TGTGCCAGCTCGCGTGATCAGAACACTGAAGCTTTCTTT
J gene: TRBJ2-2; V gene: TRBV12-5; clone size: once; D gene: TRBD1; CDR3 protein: CASGLGDRPTGELFF; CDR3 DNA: TGTGCTAGTGGTTTGGGGGACAGGCCCACCGGGGAGCTGTTTTTT
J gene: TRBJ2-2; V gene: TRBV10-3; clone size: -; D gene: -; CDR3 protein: CAIRATGTGELFF; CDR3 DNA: TGTGCCATCAGGGCCACAGGAACCGGGGAGCTGTTTTTT
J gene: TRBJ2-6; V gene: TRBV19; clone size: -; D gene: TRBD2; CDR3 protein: CASSMLAGTVSGANVLTF; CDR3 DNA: TGTGCCAGTAGTATGCTAGCGGGGACAGTCTCTGGGGCCAACGTCCTGACTTTC
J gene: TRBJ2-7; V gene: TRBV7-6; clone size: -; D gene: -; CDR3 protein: CASSLTDNSYEQYF; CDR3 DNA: TGTGCCAGCAGCTTAACGGACAACTCCTACGAGCAGTACTTC
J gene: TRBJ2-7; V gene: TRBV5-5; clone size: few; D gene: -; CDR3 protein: CASSLAGETYEQYF; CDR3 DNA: TGTGCCAGCAGCTTGGCGGGAGAAACCTACGAGCAGTACTTC
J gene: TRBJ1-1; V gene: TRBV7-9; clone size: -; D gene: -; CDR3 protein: CASSLQGKAEAFF; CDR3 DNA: TGTGCCAGCAGCTTACAGGGGAAGGCTGAAGCTTTCTTT
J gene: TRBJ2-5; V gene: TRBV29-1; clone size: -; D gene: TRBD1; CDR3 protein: CSVQSTGGETQYF; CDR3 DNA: TGCAGCGTCCAGTCGACAGGGGGAGAGACCCAGTACTTC
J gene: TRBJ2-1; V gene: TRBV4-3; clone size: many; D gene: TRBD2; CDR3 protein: CASSQETSGGQFF; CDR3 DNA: TGCGCCAGCAGCCAAGAGACTAGCGGGGGGCAGTTCTTC